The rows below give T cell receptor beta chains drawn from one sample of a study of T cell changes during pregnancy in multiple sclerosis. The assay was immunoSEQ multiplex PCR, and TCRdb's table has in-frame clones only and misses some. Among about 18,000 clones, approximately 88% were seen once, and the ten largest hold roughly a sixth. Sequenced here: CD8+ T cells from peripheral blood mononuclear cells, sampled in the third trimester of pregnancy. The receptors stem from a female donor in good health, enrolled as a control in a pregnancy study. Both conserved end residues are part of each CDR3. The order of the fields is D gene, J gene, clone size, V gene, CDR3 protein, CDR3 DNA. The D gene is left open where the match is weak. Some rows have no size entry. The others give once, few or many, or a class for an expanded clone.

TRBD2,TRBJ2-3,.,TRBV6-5,CASSVSGGEVDTQYF,TGTGCCAGCAGTGTTAGCGGGGGAGAAGTAGATACGCAGTATTTT
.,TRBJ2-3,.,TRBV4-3,CASSQDGQGRDTQYF,TGCGCCAGCAGCCAAGACGGGCAGGGGAGAGATACGCAGTATTTT
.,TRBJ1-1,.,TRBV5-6,CASSSMNTEAFF,TGTGCCAGCAGCTCCATGAACACTGAAGCTTTCTTT
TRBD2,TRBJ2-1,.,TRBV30,CAWSSGTSGGHEQFF,TGTGCCTGGAGTAGCGGGACTAGCGGGGGGCATGAGCAGTTCTTC
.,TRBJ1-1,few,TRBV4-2,CASSQGLGEGAFF,TGTGCCAGCAGCCAAGGGTTAGGGGAAGGAGCTTTCTTT
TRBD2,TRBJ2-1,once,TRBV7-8,CASSLGLAGGFTYYNEQFF,TGTGCCAGCAGCTTAGGACTAGCGGGGGGCTTTACATACTACAATGAGCAGTTCTTC
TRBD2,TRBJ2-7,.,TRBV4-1,CASSHLTSGGSSYEQYF,TGCGCCAGCAGCCACCTAACTAGCGGGGGAAGCTCCTACGAGCAGTACTTC
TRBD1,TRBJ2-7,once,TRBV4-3,CASSPSLGQGFYEQYF,TGCGCCAGCAGCCCAAGCCTGGGACAGGGCTTCTACGAGCAGTACTTC
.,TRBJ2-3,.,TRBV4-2,CASSQDQAGGTDTQYF,TGTGCCAGCAGCCAAGATCAGGCAGGGGGCACAGATACGCAGTATTTT
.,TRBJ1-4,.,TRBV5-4,CASSLIGATNEKLFF,TGTGCCAGCAGCTTAATCGGAGCAACTAATGAAAAACTGTTTTTT
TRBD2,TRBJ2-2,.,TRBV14,CASSQDELALNTGELFF,TGTGCCAGCAGCCAAGACGAACTAGCGCTCAACACCGGGGAGCTGTTTTTT
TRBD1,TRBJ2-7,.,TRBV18,CASSAPGTGRLGQYF,TGTGCCAGCTCAGCTCCCGGGACAGGGCGTCTTGGGCAGTACTTC
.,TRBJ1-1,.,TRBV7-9,CASSAVQGAFF,TGTGCCAGCAGCGCGGTCCAGGGAGCTTTCTTT
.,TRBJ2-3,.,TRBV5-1,CASNRLISWTDTQYF,TGCGCCAGCAACAGATTGATTTCTTGGACAGATACGCAGTATTTT
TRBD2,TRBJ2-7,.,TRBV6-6,CASSYTGGGAVYEQYF,TGTGCCAGCAGTTACACTGGCGGGGGGGCCGTTTACGAGCAGTACTTC
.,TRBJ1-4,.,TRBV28,CASWGRRDEKLFF,TGTGCCAGCTGGGGGAGGAGGGATGAAAAACTGTTTTTT
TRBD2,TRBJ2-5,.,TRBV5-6,CASSWGTSGRVETQYF,TGTGCCAGCAGCTGGGGGACTAGCGGGAGGGTCGAGACCCAGTACTTC
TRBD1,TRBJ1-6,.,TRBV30,CACRGGQNNSPLHF,TGTGCCTGCCGAGGGGGACAGAATAATTCACCCCTCCACTTT
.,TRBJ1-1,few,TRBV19,CASSDDRGNTEAFF,TGTGCCAGTAGCGACGACCGCGGAAACACTGAAGCTTTCTTT
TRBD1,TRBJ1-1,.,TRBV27,CASSFYRGTEAFF,TGTGCCAGCAGTTTCTACAGGGGCACTGAAGCTTTCTTT
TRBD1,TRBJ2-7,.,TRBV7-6,CASSLDSGQGIYEQYF,TGTGCCAGCAGCTTAGACTCGGGACAGGGGATTTACGAGCAGTACTTC
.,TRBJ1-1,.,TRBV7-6,CASSLTRDTEAFF,TGTGCCAGCAGTTTGACCCGGGACACTGAAGCTTTCTTT
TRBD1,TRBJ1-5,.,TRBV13,CASSVQGAGQPQHF,TGTGCCAGCAGCGTACAGGGGGCGGGTCAGCCCCAGCATTTT